Presented here are 6 T cell receptor beta chains from one specimen sequenced in a study of blood T cell repertoires in COVID-19. The method was immunoSEQ multiplex PCR; TCRdb's version includes in-frame clones alone and lacks a portion of them. The profile shows fewer than 120,000 clones, 88% of them singletons. Sequencing was done on a sample of peripheral blood. The receptors here all came from a woman between 45 and 65 years old with acute or convalescent COVID-19.

The V and J genes are TRBV27 and TRBJ2-5; TRBD2 matches 13 bases. The CDR3 covers 14 residues. In germline, CDR1 is MNHEY, CDR2 SMNVEV (reference sequence). Germline trimming cut 6 bases from V and 5 bases from J; bases unmatched to any gene: 3. CDR3 residues: CASRLAGGRETQYF. CDR3 sequence (DNA): TGTGCCAGCAGACTAGCGGGAGGGCGGGAGACCCAGTACTTC.

This clone occurred a few times. This rearrangement joins TRBV2 to TRBJ1-5; no reliable D call. Germline values: CDR1 SNHLY, CDR2 FYNNEI. The V end was cut by 6 bases, the J end by 4 bases, with 10 bases between. This CDR3 is 13 amino acids long. This CDR3 reads CASSQQQNQPQHF. For the CDR3, the DNA is TGTGCCAGCAGCCAACAGCAAAATCAGCCCCAGCATTTT.

The chain recombines TRBV18 with TRBJ2-7; 7 bases align to TRBD2. Germline CDR1 is KGHSH and CDR2 is LQKENI. The CDR3 totals 15 residues. Germline trimming cut 3 bases from V and 0 bases from J; bases unmatched to any gene: 5. The CDR3 nucleotides are TGTGCCAGCTCACCGGCCCGCGGGAGCTCCTACGAGCAGTACTTC. Amino acids: CASSPARGSSYEQYF.

V gene TRBV28 combines with J gene TRBJ2-7, with a weak D call TRBD2 (7 bases). Trimming pared 7 bases from V and 6 bases from J, leaving 19 bases between. CDR3 size: 14 residues. Germline CDR1 MDHEN, CDR2 SYDVKM. This CDR3 reads CASKWGGLVGEQYF. The CDR3 DNA reads TGTGCCAGCAAGTGGGGGGGGCTCGTGGGCGAGCAGTACTTC.

This clone was counted only a few times. J is TRBJ1-4 and V is TRBV3-1 (or the pseudogene TRBV3-2), with D perhaps TRBD1 (6 bases). The CDR3 extends over 15 amino acids. Between the trimmed V and J ends, which lost 4 bases and 5 bases, there was a span of 14 bases. The V gene's germline CDR1 is LGHDT and CDR2 YNNKEL (reference sequence). The CDR3 bases are TGTGCCAGCAGCCCGACCGGGACAAGAAATGAAAAACTGTTTTTT. This gives the protein CASSPTGTRNEKLFF.

The chain combines TRBV18 with TRBJ2-7; possibly TRBD1 for D (5 bases). Germline loops: CDR1 KGHSH, CDR2 LQKENI. Trimming pared 6 bases from V and 4 bases from J, leaving 10 bases between. CDR3 length: 12 residues. CDR3 sequence (DNA): TGTGCCAGCTCTCTGGACACGTACGAGCAGTACTTC. Translation: CASSLDTYEQYF.